The present T cell receptor beta chain was sequenced within a study of blood T cell repertoires in COVID-19. The CDR3 covers 13 residues. V lost 3 bases to trimming and J lost 6 bases; unmatched junction nucleotides: 4. Germline CDR1 and CDR2: KGHSH and LQKENI. Source study methods: From reference gene primer amplification, estimates of nucleated cell counts were derived. The protocol was immunoSEQ multiplex PCR, while the TCRdb copy is restricted to in-frame clones and leaves out a portion. That table is the source of V, J and clone size, and D and trimming were worked out from the DNA. This table has 300,000 to 350,000 clones, around 87% appearing once. Participant age was about 18 to 95 years, and participants resided in about two dozen US areas. Clinical history as reported by participants underpinned cohort assignment. In its sample, this clone was seen once.

This TCR was recovered from a woman between 18 and 29 years old with acute COVID-19. Sequencing input: PBMCs or T cells enriched from blood (not recorded which). V is TRBV18 and J is TRBJ2-7; TRBD2 agrees at 8 bases. The CDR3 loop is CASSPPGGGEQYF. For the CDR3, the DNA is TGTGCCAGCTCACCCCCGGGGGGGGGCGAGCAGTACTTC.